These T cell receptor beta chains were read from a single sample in a study of cytomegalovirus exposure and HLA in healthy donors. Libraries were prepared by immunoSEQ multiplex PCR; TCRdb keeps only in-frame clonotypes and omits some of them. The sample gives 100,000 to 150,000 clones, around 10% of which show up once; 6% to 7.5% is in the top ten. The sample comprised PBMCs. Receptors originate from a woman between 40 and 50 years old in good health and CMV-seropositive. Both conserved end residues are part of each CDR3. A D gene is named only where the DNA matches it firmly. Part of the rows lack a size; the others show once, few, many or a class for expanded clones.

V gene	J gene	clone size	D gene	CDR3 protein	CDR3 DNA
TRBV7-6	TRBJ1-4	few	NA	CASSEIAARNEKLFF	TGTGCCAGCAGCGAAATCGCTGCGCGGAATGAAAAACTGTTTTTT
TRBV27	TRBJ2-3	NA	TRBD2	CASSLYIGTSGEADTQYF	TGTGCCAGCAGTTTATATATCGGGACTAGCGGGGAGGCAGATACGCAGTATTTT
TRBV25-1	TRBJ2-3	NA	TRBD2	CASSEYLLAGSTDTQYF	TGTGCCAGCAGTGAATATCTACTAGCGGGGAGCACAGATACGCAGTATTTT
TRBV9	TRBJ2-1	few	TRBD2	CASSPRDYPYNEQFF	TGTGCCAGCAGCCCCCGGGACTACCCGTACAATGAGCAGTTCTTC
TRBV2	TRBJ1-4	few	NA	CASSESWQGGEKLFF	TGTGCCAGCAGTGAAAGTTGGCAGGGAGGTGAAAAACTGTTTTTT
TRBV7-7	TRBJ2-5	few	NA	CASSLAQGTETQYF	TGTGCCAGCAGCTTAGCACAGGGAACGGAGACCCAGTACTTC
TRBV6-5	TRBJ2-7	NA	NA	CASSYGPEYEQYF	TGTGCCAGCAGTTACGGGCCGGAATACGAGCAGTACTTC
TRBV2	TRBJ2-5	NA	NA	CASSVNARRGQETQYF	TGTGCCAGCAGTGTAAATGCCAGACGGGGACAAGAGACCCAGTACTTC
TRBV5-1	TRBJ2-3	NA	TRBD1	CASSPGQGSDTQYF	TGCGCCAGCAGCCCCGGACAGGGTTCAGATACGCAGTATTTT
TRBV4-1	TRBJ2-3	few	NA	CASSFRTMTDTQYF	TGCGCCAGCAGCTTCCGAACAATGACAGATACGCAGTATTTT
TRBV14	TRBJ1-1	few	NA	CASSFAGNTEAFF	TGTGCCAGCAGCTTCGCAGGGAACACTGAAGCTTTCTTT
TRBV6-5	TRBJ1-5	few	NA	CASSPRGDSNQPQHF	TGTGCCAGCAGCCCCCGCGGGGATAGCAATCAGCCCCAGCATTTT
TRBV5-1	TRBJ1-1	NA	TRBD1	CASSFFGQGGTEAFF	TGCGCCAGCAGCTTCTTTGGACAGGGTGGTACTGAAGCTTTCTTT
TRBV21-1	TRBJ1-5	NA	NA	CASSAVDQPQHF	TGTGCCAGCAGCGCTGTAGATCAGCCCCAGCATTTT
TRBV18	TRBJ1-2	few	NA	CASSPSGDYGYTF	TGTGCCAGCTCACCAAGCGGAGACTATGGCTACACCTTC
TRBV6-4	TRBJ1-5	few	NA	CASSDSARQGQYQPQHF	TGTGCCAGCAGTGACTCCGCGCGGCAGGGCCAATACCAGCCCCAGCATTTT
TRBV5-4	TRBJ2-3	few	TRBD2	CASVPSGGRPDTQYF	TGTGCCAGCGTCCCAAGCGGGGGCCGGCCAGATACGCAGTATTTT
TRBV28	TRBJ1-1	NA	NA	CASSPLSTEAFF	TGTGCCAGCAGTCCTCTGAGCACTGAAGCTTTCTTT
TRBV6-5	TRBJ2-7	NA	NA	CASSSGSREQYF	TGTGCCAGCAGTTCGGGATCGCGGGAGCAGTACTTC
TRBV2	TRBJ1-2	few	NA	CASSGQDDYGYTF	TGTGCCAGCAGTGGACAGGACGACTATGGCTACACCTTC
TRBV19	TRBJ1-1	NA	NA	CASTLGRGGEAFF	TGTGCCAGTACCCTGGGAAGGGGGGGTGAAGCTTTCTTT
TRBV5-1	TRBJ1-2	NA	TRBD1	CASSLGPGQTYGYTF	TGCGCCAGCAGCTTGGGCCCGGGACAGACCTATGGCTACACCTTC
TRBV6-5	TRBJ1-1	NA	NA	CASRNHLQGVGPAFF	TGTGCCAGCAGGAACCACCTACAGGGCGTGGGACCAGCTTTCTTT
TRBV5-1	TRBJ2-3	few	TRBD2	CASSPPASGGADTQYF	TGCGCCAGCAGCCCTCCGGCTAGCGGGGGGGCAGATACGCAGTATTTT
TRBV29-1	TRBJ1-2	NA	TRBD1	CSVGTGANYGYTF	TGCAGCGTTGGGACAGGGGCCAACTATGGCTACACCTTC
TRBV4-3	TRBJ2-1	few	TRBD2	CASSRLAGADYNEQFF	TGCGCCAGCAGCCGATTAGCGGGGGCCGACTACAATGAGCAGTTCTTC
TRBV14	TRBJ2-1	NA	TRBD2	CASSQDRSGGYGEQFF	TGTGCCAGCAGCCAAGATCGCAGCGGGGGGTATGGAGAGCAGTTCTTC
TRBV7-8	TRBJ2-5	few	TRBD2	CASSLAVRGGYQETQYF	TGTGCCAGCAGCTTAGCAGTGCGGGGGGGGTACCAAGAGACCCAGTACTTC
TRBV5-1	TRBJ2-2	NA	NA	CASSLALQGNTGELFF	TGCGCCAGCAGCTTGGCTTTACAGGGAAACACCGGGGAGCTGTTTTTT
TRBV5-1	TRBJ1-4	few	NA	CASSESGKFREKLFF	TGCGCCAGCAGCGAATCAGGAAAATTCCGGGAAAAACTGTTTTTT
TRBV29-1	TRBJ1-1	few	TRBD1	CSVAAAGGASFF	TGCAGCGTTGCGGCGGCAGGGGGCGCGTCTTTCTTT
TRBV7-6	TRBJ2-1	NA	TRBD2	CASSPRGSGGRVNEQFF	TGTGCCAGCAGCCCCCGCGGGAGCGGGGGGAGGGTCAATGAGCAGTTCTTC
TRBV7-3	TRBJ2-5	NA	NA	CASSPDPRGSQETQYF	TGTGCCAGCAGCCCAGACCCCCGAGGATCCCAAGAGACCCAGTACTTC
TRBV7-9	TRBJ2-7	NA	TRBD1	CASSSRQGGTYEQYF	TGTGCCAGCAGCTCGAGACAGGGGGGAACCTACGAGCAGTACTTC
TRBV2	TRBJ2-7	NA	TRBD1	CASSVGPGQGSHEQYF	TGTGCCAGCAGTGTTGGCCCGGGACAGGGGTCCCACGAGCAGTACTTC
TRBV6-4	TRBJ1-2	NA	TRBD1	CASSDGWDRGRGGYTF	TGTGCCAGCAGTGACGGCTGGGACAGGGGGCGCGGTGGCTACACCTTC
TRBV19	TRBJ1-2	NA	TRBD1	CASGGGQGGYTF	TGTGCCAGTGGTGGGGGACAGGGTGGCTACACCTTC
TRBV5-6	TRBJ1-1	NA	TRBD1	CASSPWTGQNTEAFF	TGTGCCAGCAGCCCTTGGACAGGGCAGAACACTGAAGCTTTCTTT
TRBV6-6	TRBJ1-2	few	NA	CASSLTPNYGYTF	TGTGCCAGCAGTCTTACACCTAACTATGGCTACACCTTC
TRBV6-6	TRBJ2-2	few	TRBD2	CASSLRGGAGELFF	TGTGCCAGCAGTCTCCGGGGGGGAGCCGGGGAGCTGTTTTTT
TRBV9	TRBJ2-7	few	TRBD1	CASSIEGAIGDEQYF	TGTGCCAGCAGCATAGAGGGGGCAATTGGGGACGAGCAGTACTTC
TRBV6-1	TRBJ2-3	NA	TRBD2	CASGVAGGPGDTQYF	TGTGCCAGCGGAGTAGCGGGGGGGCCAGGTGATACGCAGTATTTT
TRBV14	TRBJ1-2	few	TRBD1	CASSQGGGHGYTF	TGTGCCAGCAGCCAAGGAGGGGGCCATGGCTACACCTTC